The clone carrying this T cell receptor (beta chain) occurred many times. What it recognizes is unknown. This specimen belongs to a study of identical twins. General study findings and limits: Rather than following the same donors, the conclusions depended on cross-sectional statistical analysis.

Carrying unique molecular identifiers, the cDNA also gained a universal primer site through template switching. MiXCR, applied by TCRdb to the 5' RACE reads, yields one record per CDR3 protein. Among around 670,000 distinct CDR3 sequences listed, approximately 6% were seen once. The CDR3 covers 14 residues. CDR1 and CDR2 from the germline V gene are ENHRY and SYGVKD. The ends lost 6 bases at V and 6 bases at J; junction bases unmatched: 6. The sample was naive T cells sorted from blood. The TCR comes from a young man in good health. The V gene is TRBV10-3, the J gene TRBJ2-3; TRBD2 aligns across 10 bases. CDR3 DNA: TGTGCCATCAGAACTAGCGGGGTACGGGATACGCAGTATTTT. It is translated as CAIRTSGVRDTQYF.